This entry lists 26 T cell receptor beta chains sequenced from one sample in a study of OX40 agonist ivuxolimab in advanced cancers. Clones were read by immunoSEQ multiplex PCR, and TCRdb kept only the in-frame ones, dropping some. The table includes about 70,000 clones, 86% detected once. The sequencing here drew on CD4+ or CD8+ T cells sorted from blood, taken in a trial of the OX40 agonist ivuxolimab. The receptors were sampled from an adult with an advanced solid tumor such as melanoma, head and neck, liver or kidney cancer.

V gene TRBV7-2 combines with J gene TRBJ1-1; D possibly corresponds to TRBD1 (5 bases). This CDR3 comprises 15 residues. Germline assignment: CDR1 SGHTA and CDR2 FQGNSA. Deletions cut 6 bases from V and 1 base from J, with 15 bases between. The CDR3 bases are TGTGCCAGCAGTCCCACACTGACAGCGAACACTGAAGCTTTCTTT. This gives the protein CASSPTLTANTEAFF.

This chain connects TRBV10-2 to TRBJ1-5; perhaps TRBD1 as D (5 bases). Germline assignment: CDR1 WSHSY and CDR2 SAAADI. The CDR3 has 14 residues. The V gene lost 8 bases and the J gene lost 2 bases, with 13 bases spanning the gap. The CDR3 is CASRRGEGNQPQHF. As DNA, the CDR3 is TGCGCCAGCCGGAGAGGGGAGGGCAATCAGCCCCAGCATTTT.

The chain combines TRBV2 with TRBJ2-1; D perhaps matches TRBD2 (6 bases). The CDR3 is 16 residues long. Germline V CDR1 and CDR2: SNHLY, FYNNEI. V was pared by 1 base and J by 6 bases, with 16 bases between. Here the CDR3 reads CASSEGRALGGNEQFF. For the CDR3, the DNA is TGTGCCAGCAGTGAAGGGAGGGCCCTTGGGGGCAATGAGCAGTTCTTC.

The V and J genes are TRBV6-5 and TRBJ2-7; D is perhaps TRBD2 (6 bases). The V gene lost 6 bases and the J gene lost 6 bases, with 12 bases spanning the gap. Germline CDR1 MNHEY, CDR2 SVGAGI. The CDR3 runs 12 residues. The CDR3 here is CASSQAGREQYF. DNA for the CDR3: TGTGCCAGCAGCCAGGCGGGGCGCGAGCAGTACTTC.

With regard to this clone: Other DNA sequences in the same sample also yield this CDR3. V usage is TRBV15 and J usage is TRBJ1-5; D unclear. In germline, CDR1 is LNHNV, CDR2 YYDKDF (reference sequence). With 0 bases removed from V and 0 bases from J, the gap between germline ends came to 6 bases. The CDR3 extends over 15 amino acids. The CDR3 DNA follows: TGTGCCACCAGCAGAGATAAGGGTAGCAATCAGCCCCAGCATTTT. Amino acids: CATSRDKGSNQPQHF.

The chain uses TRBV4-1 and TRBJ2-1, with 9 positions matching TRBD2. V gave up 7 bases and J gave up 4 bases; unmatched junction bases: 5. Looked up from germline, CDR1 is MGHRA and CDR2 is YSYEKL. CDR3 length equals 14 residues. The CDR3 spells CASTRAGGYNEQFF. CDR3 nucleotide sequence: TGCGCCAGCACTCGGGCGGGGGGGTACAATGAGCAGTTCTTC.

This chain's CDR3 is CASSPGLAGPFFAEQFF. For the CDR3, the DNA is TGTGCCAGCAGCCCAGGACTAGCGGGGCCGTTTTTTGCGGAGCAGTTCTTC. This chain connects TRBV4-2 to TRBJ2-1; the match to TRBD2 covers 12 bases. The CDR3 consists of 17 residues. Germline CDR1 is LGHNA and CDR2 is YNFKEQ. Trimming removed 4 bases from V and 10 bases from J; junction bases left unmatched: 14.

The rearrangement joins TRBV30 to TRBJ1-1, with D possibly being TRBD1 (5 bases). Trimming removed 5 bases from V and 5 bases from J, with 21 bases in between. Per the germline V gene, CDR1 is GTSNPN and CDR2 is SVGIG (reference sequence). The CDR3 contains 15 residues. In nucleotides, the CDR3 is TGTGCCTGGGGCCCATCGGGCGCCCCAGGGACTGAAGCTTTCTTT. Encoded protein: CAWGPSGAPGTEAFF.

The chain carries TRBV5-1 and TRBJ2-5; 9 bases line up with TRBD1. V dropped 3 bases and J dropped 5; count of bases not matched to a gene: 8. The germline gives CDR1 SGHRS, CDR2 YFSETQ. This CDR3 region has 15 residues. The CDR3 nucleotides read TGCGCCAGCAGCTCCCCACAGGGGGCTTGGGAGACCCAGTACTTC. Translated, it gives CASSSPQGAWETQYF.

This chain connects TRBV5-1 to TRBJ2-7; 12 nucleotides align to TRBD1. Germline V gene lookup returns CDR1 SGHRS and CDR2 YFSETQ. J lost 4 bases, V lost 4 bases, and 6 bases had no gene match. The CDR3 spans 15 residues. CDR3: CASSLGTGGFYEQYF. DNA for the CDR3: TGCGCCAGCAGCCTGGGGACAGGGGGCTTTTACGAGCAGTACTTC.

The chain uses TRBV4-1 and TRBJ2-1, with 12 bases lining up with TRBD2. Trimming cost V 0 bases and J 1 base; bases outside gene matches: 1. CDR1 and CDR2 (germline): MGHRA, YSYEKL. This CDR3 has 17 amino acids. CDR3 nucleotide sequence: TGCGCCAGCAGCCAAGACGGACTAGCGGGGTCCTACAATGAGCAGTTCTTC. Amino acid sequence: CASSQDGLAGSYNEQFF.

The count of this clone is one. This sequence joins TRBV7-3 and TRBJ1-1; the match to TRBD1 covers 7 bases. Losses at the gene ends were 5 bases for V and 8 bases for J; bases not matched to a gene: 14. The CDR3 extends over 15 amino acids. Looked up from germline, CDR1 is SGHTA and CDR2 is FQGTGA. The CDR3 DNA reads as TGTGCCAGCAGCCCCACTTCCGGGACAGAAAAAGAAGCTTTCTTT. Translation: CASSPTSGTEKEAFF. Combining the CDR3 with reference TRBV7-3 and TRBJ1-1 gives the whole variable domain GAGVSQTPSNKVTEKGKYVELRCDPISGHTALYWYRQSLGQGPEFLIYFQGTGAADDSGLPNDRFFAVRPEGSVSTLKIQRTERGDSAVYLCASSPTSGTEKEAFFGQGTRLTVV.

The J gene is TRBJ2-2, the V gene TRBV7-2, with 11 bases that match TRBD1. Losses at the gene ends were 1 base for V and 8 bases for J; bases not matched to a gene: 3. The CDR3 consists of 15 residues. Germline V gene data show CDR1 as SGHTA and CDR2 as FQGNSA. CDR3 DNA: TGTGCCAGCAGCTTAGGGACAGGGGGCCAAGGGGAGCTGTTTTTT. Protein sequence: CASSLGTGGQGELFF.

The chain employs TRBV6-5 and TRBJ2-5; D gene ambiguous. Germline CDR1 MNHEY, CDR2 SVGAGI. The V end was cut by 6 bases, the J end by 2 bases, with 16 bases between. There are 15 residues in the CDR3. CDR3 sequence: CASRPTPLSQETQYF. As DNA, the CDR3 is TGTGCCAGCAGACCTACCCCTCTGAGTCAAGAGACCCAGTACTTC.

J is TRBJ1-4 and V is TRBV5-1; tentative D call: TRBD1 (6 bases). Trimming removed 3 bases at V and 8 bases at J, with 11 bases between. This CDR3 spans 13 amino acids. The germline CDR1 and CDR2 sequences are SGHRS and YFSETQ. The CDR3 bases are TGCGCCAGCAGCTGGCAGGGGCCCGAAAAACTGTTTTTT. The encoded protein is CASSWQGPEKLFF.

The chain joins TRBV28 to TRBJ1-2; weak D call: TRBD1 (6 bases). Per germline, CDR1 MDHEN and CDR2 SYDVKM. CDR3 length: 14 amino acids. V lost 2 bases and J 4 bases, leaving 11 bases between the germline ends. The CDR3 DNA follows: TGTGCCAGCAGTTTAATAGAGGGGGGCTATGGCTACACCTTC. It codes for CASSLIEGGYGYTF.

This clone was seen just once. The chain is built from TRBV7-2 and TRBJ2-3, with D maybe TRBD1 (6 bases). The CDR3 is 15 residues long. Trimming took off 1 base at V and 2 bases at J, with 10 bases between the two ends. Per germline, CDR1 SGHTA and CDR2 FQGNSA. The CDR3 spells CASSLGRGNTDTQYF. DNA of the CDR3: TGTGCCAGCAGCTTAGGCAGGGGCAACACAGATACGCAGTATTTT.

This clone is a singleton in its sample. DNA of the CDR3: TGCGCCAGCAGCCAAGATCAGGGACAGGGGAATGAAAAACTGTTTTTT. Translation: CASSQDQGQGNEKLFF. The chain combines TRBV4-3 with TRBJ1-4; 10 nucleotides align to TRBD1. The CDR3 covers 16 residues. The V and J ends lost 0 bases and 5 bases, in that order; junction bases with no gene match: 3. CDR1 is LGHNA and CDR2 is YSLEER in the germline V gene.

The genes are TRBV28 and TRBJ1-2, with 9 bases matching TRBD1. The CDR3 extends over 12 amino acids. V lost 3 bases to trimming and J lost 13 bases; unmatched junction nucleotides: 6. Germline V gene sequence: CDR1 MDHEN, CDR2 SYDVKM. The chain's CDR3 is CASSLGQGGVTF. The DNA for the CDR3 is TGTGCCAGCAGTTTGGGACAGGGTGGAGTCACCTTC.

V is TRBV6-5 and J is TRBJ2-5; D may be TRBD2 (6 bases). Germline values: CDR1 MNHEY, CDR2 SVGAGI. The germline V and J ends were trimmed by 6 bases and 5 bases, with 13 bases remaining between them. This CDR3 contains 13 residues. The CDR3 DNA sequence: TGTGCCAGCAGAGCACCGGGACTCGAGACCCAGTACTTC. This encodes CASRAPGLETQYF.

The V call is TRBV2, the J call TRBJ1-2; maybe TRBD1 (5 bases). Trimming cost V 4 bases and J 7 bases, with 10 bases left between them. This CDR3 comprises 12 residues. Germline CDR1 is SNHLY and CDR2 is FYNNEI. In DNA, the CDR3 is TGTGCCAGCAGTGTACAGGTCTCTGGCTACACCTTC. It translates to CASSVQVSGYTF. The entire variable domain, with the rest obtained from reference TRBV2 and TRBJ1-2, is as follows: EPEVTQTPSHQVTQMGQEVILRCVPISNHLYFYWYRQILGQKVEFLVSFYNNEISEKSEIFDDQFSVERPDGSNFTLKIRSTKLEDSAMYFCASSVQVSGYTFGSGTRLTVV.

The CDR3 DNA reads as TGTGCCAGCAGCCGGGACAGGGAAGAACAGCCCCAGCATTTT. Translation gives CASSRDREEQPQHF. V gene TRBV7-9 combines with J gene TRBJ1-5, with 9 positions matching TRBD1. This CDR3 has 14 residues. V shed 5 bases, J shed 7 bases, and the junction held 6 bases outside the gene matches. The germline V gene encodes CDR1 SEHNR and CDR2 FQNEAQ (reference sequence).

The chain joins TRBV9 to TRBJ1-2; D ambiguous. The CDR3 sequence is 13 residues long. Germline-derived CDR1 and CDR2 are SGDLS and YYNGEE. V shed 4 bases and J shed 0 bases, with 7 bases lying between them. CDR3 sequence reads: CASSLDPNYGYTF. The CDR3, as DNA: TGTGCCAGCAGCCTAGATCCTAACTATGGCTACACCTTC.

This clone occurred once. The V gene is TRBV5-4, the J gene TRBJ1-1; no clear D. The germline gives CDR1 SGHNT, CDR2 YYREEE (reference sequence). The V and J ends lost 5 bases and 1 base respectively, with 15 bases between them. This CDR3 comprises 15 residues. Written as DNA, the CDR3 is TGTGCCAGCAGTCATGGCCAGGTTGGGAACACTGAAGCTTTCTTT. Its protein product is CASSHGQVGNTEAFF.

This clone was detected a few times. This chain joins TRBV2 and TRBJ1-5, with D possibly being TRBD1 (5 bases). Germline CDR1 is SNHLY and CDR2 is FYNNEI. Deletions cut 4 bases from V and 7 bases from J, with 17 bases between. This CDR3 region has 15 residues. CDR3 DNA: TGTGCCAGCAGTGCTTTGGAGGGAAGGGACCAGCCCCAGCATTTT. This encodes CASSALEGRDQPQHF.

CDR3 sequence reads: CASSLDSGGGAKAKNIQYF. The CDR3 DNA reads as TGTGCCAGCAGCTTGGATTCTGGCGGGGGGGCCAAGGCCAAAAACATTCAGTACTTC. The chain has TRBV5-8 and TRBJ2-4, with 9 bases identical to TRBD2. CDR3 length equals 19 residues. V gave up 0 bases and J gave up 1 base; unmatched junction bases: 11. CDR1 and CDR2 (germline): SGHTS, YDEGEE.